The rows below give T cell receptor beta chains drawn from one sample of a study of post-analysis software for immune sequencing data. In TCRdb, the PCR reads were re-called with MiXCR into one record per CDR3 protein. In the table there are some 800,000 distinct CDR3 sequences, under 60% of which are singletons. The sample comprised blood. The source of these receptors is a girl between 10 and 17 years old with multiple sclerosis. Both conserved end residues are part of each CDR3. The order of the fields is CDR3 DNA, CDR3 protein, D gene, J gene, V gene, clone size, CDR3 length. The D gene is left open where the match is weak. Part of the rows lack a size; the others show once, few, many or a class for expanded clones.

CDR3nt: TGTGCCACCAGTGATTTCAAGGGGACCCAGTACTTC
CDR3aa: CATSDFKGTQYF
d_gene: NA
j_gene: TRBJ2-5
v_gene: TRBV24-1
abundance: NA
len: 12

CDR3nt: TGCAGTGCTAGAGAAGGGCCAGGGTCGATCACCTTC
CDR3aa: CSAREGPGSITF
d_gene: NA
j_gene: TRBJ1-2
v_gene: TRBV20-1
abundance: NA
len: 12

CDR3nt: TGTGCCAGCAGCCGACTAGCGGGAGTCGGGGCCGGGGAGCTGTTTTTT
CDR3aa: CASSRLAGVGAGELFF
d_gene: TRBD2
j_gene: TRBJ2-2
v_gene: TRBV9
abundance: few
len: 16

CDR3nt: TGTGCCAGCAGGGAGATTCGGGACAGATCCTACGAGCAGTACTTC
CDR3aa: CASREIRDRSYEQYF
d_gene: TRBD1
j_gene: TRBJ2-7
v_gene: TRBV6-1
abundance: few
len: 15

CDR3nt: TGTGCCAGCAGTTTCGATCACGGACAGGGGTCGGATGGCTACACCTTC
CDR3aa: CASSFDHGQGSDGYTF
d_gene: TRBD1
j_gene: TRBJ1-2
v_gene: TRBV12-3/TRBV12-4
abundance: NA
len: 16

CDR3nt: TGCGCCAGCAGCCAAGGACAGGGGTCGGGCAATGAGCAGTTCTTC
CDR3aa: CASSQGQGSGNEQFF
d_gene: TRBD1
j_gene: TRBJ2-1
v_gene: TRBV4-3
abundance: NA
len: 15

CDR3nt: TGTGCCAGCGGGCGGGCCACTGAAGCTTTCTTT
CDR3aa: CASGRATEAFF
d_gene: NA
j_gene: TRBJ1-1
v_gene: TRBV12-3/TRBV12-4
abundance: NA
len: 11

CDR3nt: TGTGCCAGCAGTTTTAGGCAGGGCTCCACAGATACGCAGTATTTT
CDR3aa: CASSFRQGSTDTQYF
d_gene: NA
j_gene: TRBJ2-3
v_gene: TRBV12-3/TRBV12-4
abundance: NA
len: 15

CDR3nt: TGTGCCAGCAGCCCCAACTACGAGCAGTACTTC
CDR3aa: CASSPNYEQYF
d_gene: NA
j_gene: TRBJ2-7
v_gene: TRBV7-9
abundance: many
len: 11

CDR3nt: TGTGCCAGCAGTTCTCCCAGGACAGGGAGATCCTACGAGCAGTACTTC
CDR3aa: CASSSPRTGRSYEQYF
d_gene: TRBD1
j_gene: TRBJ2-7
v_gene: TRBV6-2/TRBV6-3
abundance: NA
len: 16

CDR3nt: TGTGCCAGCAGCTTAACCCGGAGCAATCAGCCCCAGCATTTT
CDR3aa: CASSLTRSNQPQHF
d_gene: NA
j_gene: TRBJ1-5
v_gene: TRBV12-3/TRBV12-4
abundance: NA
len: 14

CDR3nt: TGTGCCAGCAGCTTGGTAGAACTAAGTCTGAGAGAGACCCAGTACTTC
CDR3aa: CASSLVELSLRETQYF
d_gene: NA
j_gene: TRBJ2-5
v_gene: TRBV7-6
abundance: NA
len: 16

CDR3nt: TGTGCCAGCAGTTTACTACTAGAGGATGGCTACACCTTC
CDR3aa: CASSLLLEDGYTF
d_gene: NA
j_gene: TRBJ1-2
v_gene: TRBV6-1
abundance: NA
len: 13

CDR3nt: TGTGCCAGCAGCGTTGGGGGGAGCGAGCAGTACTTC
CDR3aa: CASSVGGSEQYF
d_gene: NA
j_gene: TRBJ2-7
v_gene: TRBV9
abundance: NA
len: 12

CDR3nt: TGTGCCAGCAGAATGGGGGTGACCTACGAGCAGTACTTC
CDR3aa: CASRMGVTYEQYF
d_gene: NA
j_gene: TRBJ2-7
v_gene: TRBV5-5
abundance: few
len: 13

CDR3nt: TGTGCCAGCAGCCAAGACGGCCGTGAGCAGTTCTTC
CDR3aa: CASSQDGREQFF
d_gene: NA
j_gene: TRBJ2-1
v_gene: TRBV4-2
abundance: NA
len: 12

CDR3nt: TGTGCCAGCAGTTCGCTGCTCATGCCCTGGTTGGATAGCACAGATACGCAGTATTTT
CDR3aa: CASSSLLMPWLDSTDTQYF
d_gene: NA
j_gene: TRBJ2-3
v_gene: TRBV7-2
abundance: NA
len: 19

CDR3nt: TGTGCCAGCAGTACTCACAGGAACACTGAAGCTTTCTTT
CDR3aa: CASSTHRNTEAFF
d_gene: NA
j_gene: TRBJ1-1
v_gene: TRBV6-5
abundance: few
len: 13

CDR3nt: TGTGCCAGCAGTTTTCCGCGGACAGGGGTCAATGAGCAGTTCTTC
CDR3aa: CASSFPRTGVNEQFF
d_gene: TRBD1
j_gene: TRBJ2-1
v_gene: TRBV27
abundance: NA
len: 15

CDR3nt: TGTGCCAGCAGTTTGGGCAATCAGTCCCAGCATTTT
CDR3aa: CASSLGNQSQHF
d_gene: NA
j_gene: TRBJ1-5
v_gene: TRBV12-3/TRBV12-4
abundance: once
len: 12

CDR3nt: TGTGCCAGCAGCCAAAGGGGAAAGACTGAAGCTTTCTTT
CDR3aa: CASSQRGKTEAFF
d_gene: NA
j_gene: TRBJ1-1
v_gene: TRBV5-6
abundance: NA
len: 13

CDR3nt: TGTGCCAGCAGTTCCTACCTTGAGCGGGTAGCTTTCTTT
CDR3aa: CASSSYLERVAFF
d_gene: NA
j_gene: TRBJ1-1
v_gene: TRBV12-3/TRBV12-4
abundance: NA
len: 13

CDR3nt: TGCAGCGTTTTTGGACAGGGAAGGGAGACCCAGTACTTC
CDR3aa: CSVFGQGRETQYF
d_gene: TRBD1
j_gene: TRBJ2-5
v_gene: TRBV29-1
abundance: few
len: 13